The T cell receptor (beta chain) described here comes from a study of T cells in Graves' hyperthyroidism and ophthalmopathy. This clonotype was detected ten times or more. Its matching antigen is unknown. The CDR3 regions of TCR beta were amplified from RNA transcripts. An initial round of RT-PCR targeting the TCR CDR3 relied on the HTBI primer set. A single record per CDR3 protein comes from TCRdb applying MiXCR to the multiplex PCR reads. Among more than 300,000 distinct CDR3 sequences, approximately 17% were seen once, and the ten largest hold 40% to 45%. It was uncontrolled infection, other autoimmune disease, pregnancy or lactation that excluded patients. Study-wide points: Blood shared most expanded thyroid clonotypes above 0.001.

Sequences were obtained from blood. The sequence derives from a man aged 18 to 29 with Graves' ophthalmopathy.

CDR3 nucleotide sequence: TGTGCCAGCAGTTTCGATCCACAGGGGTTAGGGGCCAAAAACATTCAGTACTTC. This translates into CASSFDPQGLGAKNIQYF. The chain links TRBV28 to TRBJ2-4; 7 bases map to TRBD1. The CDR3 contains 18 residues. The germline V gene has CDR1 MDHEN and CDR2 SYDVKM. V gave up 3 bases and J gave up 1 base; unmatched junction bases: 12.